This T cell receptor beta chain was sequenced for a study of blood T cell repertoires in COVID-19. The trim removed 5 bases at V and 13 bases at J, leaving 5 bases unmatched. CDR3 length: 11 amino acids. TCRdb keeps only in-frame clones here, not all; method: immunoSEQ multiplex PCR. The profile shows around 180,000 clones, around 88% of them singletons. This receptor was taken from a woman aged 25 to 39 with acute or convalescent COVID-19. The chain links TRBV12-3 or TRBV12-4 to TRBJ2-1; 7 nucleotides agree with TRBD1. Sequencing was performed on peripheral blood. CDR3: CASSLRQGQFF. The CDR3 region has the DNA TGTGCCAGCAGTCTCCGACAGGGCCAGTTCTTC.